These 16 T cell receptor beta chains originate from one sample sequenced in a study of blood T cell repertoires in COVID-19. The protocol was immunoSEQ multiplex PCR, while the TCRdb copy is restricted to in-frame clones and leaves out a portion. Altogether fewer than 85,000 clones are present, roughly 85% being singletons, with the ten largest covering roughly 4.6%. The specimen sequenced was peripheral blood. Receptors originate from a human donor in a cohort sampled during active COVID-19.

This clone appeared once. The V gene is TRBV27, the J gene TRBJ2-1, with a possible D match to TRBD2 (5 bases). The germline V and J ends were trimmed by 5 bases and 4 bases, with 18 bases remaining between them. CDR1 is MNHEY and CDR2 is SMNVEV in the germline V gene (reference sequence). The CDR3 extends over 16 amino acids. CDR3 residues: CASSPDPGIVYNEQFF. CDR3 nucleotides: TGTGCCAGCAGTCCCGATCCCGGGATCGTTTACAATGAGCAGTTCTTC.

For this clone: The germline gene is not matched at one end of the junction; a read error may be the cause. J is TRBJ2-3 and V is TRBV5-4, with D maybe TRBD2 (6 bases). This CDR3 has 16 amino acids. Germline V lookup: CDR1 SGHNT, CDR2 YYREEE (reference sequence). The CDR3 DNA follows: TGTGCCAGCAGCCCATCTGGGGGGACGGGCACCGATACGCAGTATTTT. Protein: CASSPSGGTGTDTQYF.

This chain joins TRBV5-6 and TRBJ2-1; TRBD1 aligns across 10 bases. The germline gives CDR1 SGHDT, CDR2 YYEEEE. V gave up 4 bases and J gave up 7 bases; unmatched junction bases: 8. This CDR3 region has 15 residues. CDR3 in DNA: TGTGCCAGCAGCGAGCCGGGACAGGGGAGGAATGAGCAGTTCTTC. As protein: CASSEPGQGRNEQFF. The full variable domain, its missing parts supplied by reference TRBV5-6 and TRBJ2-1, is DAGVTQSPTHLIKTRGQQVTLRCSPKSGHDTVSWYQQALGQGPQFIFQYYEEEERQRGNFPDRFSGHQFPNYSSELNVNALLLGDSALYLCASSEPGQGRNEQFFGPGTRLTVL.

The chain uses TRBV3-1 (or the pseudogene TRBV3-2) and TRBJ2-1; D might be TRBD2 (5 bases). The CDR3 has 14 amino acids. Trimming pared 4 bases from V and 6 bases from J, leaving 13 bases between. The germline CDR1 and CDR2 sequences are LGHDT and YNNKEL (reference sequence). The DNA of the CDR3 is TGTGCCAGCAGCCCCTCCGAGGGCCCCAATGAGCAGTTCTTC. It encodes CASSPSEGPNEQFF.

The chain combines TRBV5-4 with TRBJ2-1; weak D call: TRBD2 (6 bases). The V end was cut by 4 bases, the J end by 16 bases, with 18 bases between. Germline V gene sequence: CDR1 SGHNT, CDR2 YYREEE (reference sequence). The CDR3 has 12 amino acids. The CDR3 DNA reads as TGTGCCAGCAGCAGCCCGGGACTTGGAGGTTTCTTC. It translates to CASSSPGLGGFF.

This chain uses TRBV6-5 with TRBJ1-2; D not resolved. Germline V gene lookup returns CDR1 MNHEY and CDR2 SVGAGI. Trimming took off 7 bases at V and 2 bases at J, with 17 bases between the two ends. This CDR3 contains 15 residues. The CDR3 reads CASTRPGYINYGYTF. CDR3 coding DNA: TGTGCCAGCACTCGCCCAGGATATATCAACTATGGCTACACCTTC.

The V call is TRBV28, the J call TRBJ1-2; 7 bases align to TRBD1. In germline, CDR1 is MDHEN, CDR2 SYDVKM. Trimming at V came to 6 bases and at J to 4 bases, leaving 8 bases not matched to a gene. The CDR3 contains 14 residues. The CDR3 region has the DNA TGTGCCAGCAGCCCCGGGACAGTGAGCTATGGCTACACCTTC. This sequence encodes CASSPGTVSYGYTF.

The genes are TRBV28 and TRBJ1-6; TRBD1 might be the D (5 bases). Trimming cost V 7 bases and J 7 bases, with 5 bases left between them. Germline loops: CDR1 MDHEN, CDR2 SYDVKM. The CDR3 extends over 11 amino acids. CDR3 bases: TGTGCCAGCAACAGGAATTCACCCCTCCACTTT. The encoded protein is CASNRNSPLHF.

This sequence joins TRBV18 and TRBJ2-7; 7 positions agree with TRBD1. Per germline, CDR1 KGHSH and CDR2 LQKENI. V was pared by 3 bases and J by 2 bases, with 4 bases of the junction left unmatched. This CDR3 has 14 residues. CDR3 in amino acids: CASSPAGGTYEQYF. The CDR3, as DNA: TGTGCCAGCTCACCTGCAGGGGGTACCTACGAGCAGTACTTC.

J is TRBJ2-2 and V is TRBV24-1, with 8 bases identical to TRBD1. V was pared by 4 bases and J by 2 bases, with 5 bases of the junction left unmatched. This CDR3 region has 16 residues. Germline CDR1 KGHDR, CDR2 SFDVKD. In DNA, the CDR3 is TGTGCCACCAGTGACCCCTCAGGGGGCAACACCGGGGAGCTGTTTTTT. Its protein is CATSDPSGGNTGELFF.

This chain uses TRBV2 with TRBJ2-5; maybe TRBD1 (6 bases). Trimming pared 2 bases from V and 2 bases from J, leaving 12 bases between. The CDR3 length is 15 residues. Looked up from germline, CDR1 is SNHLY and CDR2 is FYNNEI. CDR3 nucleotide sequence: TGTGCCAGCAGTGAACAGGGGACCGATCAAGAGACCCAGTACTTC. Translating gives CASSEQGTDQETQYF.

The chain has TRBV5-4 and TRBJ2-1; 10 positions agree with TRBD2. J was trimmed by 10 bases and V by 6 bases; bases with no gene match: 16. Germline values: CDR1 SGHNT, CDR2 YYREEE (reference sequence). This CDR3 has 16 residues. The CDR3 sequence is CASTPPQLAGVGEQFF. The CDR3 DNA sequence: TGTGCCAGCACCCCGCCCCAGCTAGCGGGAGTCGGGGAGCAGTTCTTC.

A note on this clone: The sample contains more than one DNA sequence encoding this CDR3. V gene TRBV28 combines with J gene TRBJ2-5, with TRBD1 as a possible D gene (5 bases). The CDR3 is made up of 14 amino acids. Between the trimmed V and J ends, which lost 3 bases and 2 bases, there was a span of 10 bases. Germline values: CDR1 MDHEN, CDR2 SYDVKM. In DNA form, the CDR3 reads TGTGCCAGCAGTTTGACAGATTCTCAAGAGACCCAGTACTTC. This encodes CASSLTDSQETQYF.

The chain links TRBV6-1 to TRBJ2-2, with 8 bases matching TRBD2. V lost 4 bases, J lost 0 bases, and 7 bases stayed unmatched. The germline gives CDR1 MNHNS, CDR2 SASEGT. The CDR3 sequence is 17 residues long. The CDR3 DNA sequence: TGTGCCAGCAGTGCAGTCAGCGGGGGCGCGAACACCGGGGAGCTGTTTTTT. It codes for CASSAVSGGANTGELFF.

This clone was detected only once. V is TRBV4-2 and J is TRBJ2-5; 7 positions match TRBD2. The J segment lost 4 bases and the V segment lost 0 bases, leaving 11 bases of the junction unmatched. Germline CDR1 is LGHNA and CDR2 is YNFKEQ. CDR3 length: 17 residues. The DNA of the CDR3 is TGTGCCAGCAGCCAAGATGGACAAAGCGGGGCTTCAGAGACCCAGTACTTC. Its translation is CASSQDGQSGASETQYF.

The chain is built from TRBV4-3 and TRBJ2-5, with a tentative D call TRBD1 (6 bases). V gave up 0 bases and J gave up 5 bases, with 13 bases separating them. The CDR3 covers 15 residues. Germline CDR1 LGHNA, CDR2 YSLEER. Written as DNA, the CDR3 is TGCGCCAGCAGCCAAGATCAACAGGGCGGGGAGACCCAGTACTTC. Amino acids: CASSQDQQGGETQYF.